A single sample is the source of the 27 T cell receptor beta chains below, sequenced in a study of control samples from healthy donors and cancer patients. TCRdb's copy holds only in-frame clones and misses some; the assay was immunoSEQ multiplex PCR. The sample lists about 130,000 clones; 90% to 95% were seen once. The sample consisted of PBMCs. The receptors stem from a man aged 55 to 69 with colorectal cancer.

The J gene is TRBJ1-5, the V gene TRBV19, with D maybe TRBD1 (6 bases). Germline CDR1 is LNHDA and CDR2 is SQIVND (reference sequence). The CDR3 totals 16 residues. Trimming cost V 3 bases and J 2 bases, with 14 bases left between them. The CDR3 coding sequence is TGTGCCAGTAGTATGATCCCGGGACAACGCAATCAGCCCCAGCATTTT. Its translation: CASSMIPGQRNQPQHF.

The rearrangement joins TRBV27 to TRBJ1-1; D is undetermined. Germline V lookup: CDR1 MNHEY, CDR2 SMNVEV (reference sequence). This CDR3 spans 13 amino acids. Trimming left V 5 bases short and J 3 bases short, with 10 bases between. This CDR3 reads CASSLPGYTEAFF. CDR3 sequence (DNA): TGTGCCAGCAGTCTCCCGGGCTACACTGAAGCTTTCTTT.

The chain uses TRBV29-1 and TRBJ2-2; D may be TRBD1 (6 bases). V was cut by 4 bases and J by 4 bases, with 13 bases left in between. There are 14 residues in the CDR3. Germline CDR1 is SQVTM and CDR2 is ANQGSEA. This CDR3 reads CSVVVIGGTGELFF. The CDR3 bases are TGCAGCGTTGTCGTGATAGGGGGCACCGGGGAGCTGTTTTTT.

This chain links TRBV5-1 with TRBJ1-2, with unresolved D. The CDR3 sequence is 12 residues long. CDR1 is SGHRS, CDR2 YFSETQ, per germline. Trimming shortened V by 0 bases and J by 4 bases, and 4 bases separated the two germline ends. The CDR3 protein is CASSLDTYGYTF. The CDR3 DNA reads TGCGCCAGCAGCTTGGACACCTATGGCTACACCTTC.

This chain links TRBV27 with TRBJ1-4, with 7 bases matching TRBD1. Looked up from germline, CDR1 is MNHEY and CDR2 is SMNVEV (reference sequence). The CDR3 contains 16 residues. Trimming at V came to 8 bases and at J to 4 bases, leaving 13 bases not matched to a gene. The CDR3 region is CASGPRDRAFNEKLFF. The CDR3 DNA is TGTGCCAGCGGACCCCGGGACAGAGCCTTTAATGAAAAACTGTTTTTT. Combining the CDR3 with reference TRBV27 and TRBJ1-4 gives the whole variable domain EAQVTQNPRYLITVTGKKLTVTCSQNMNHEYMSWYRQDPGLGLRQIYYSMNVEVTDKGDVPEGYKVSRKEKRNFPLILESPSPNQTSLYFCASGPRDRAFNEKLFFGSGTQLSVL.

The J gene is TRBJ1-5, the V gene TRBV18; possibly TRBD1 for D (6 bases). Germline V gives CDR1 KGHSH, CDR2 LQKENI. The ends were cut back, 4 bases at V and 2 bases at J, with 21 bases in the middle. The CDR3 has 18 amino acids. CDR3 DNA: TGTGCCAGCTCACTCTCTTCAAGGGGGGTCGATGGCAATCAGCCCCAGCATTTT. Protein: CASSLSSRGVDGNQPQHF.

The genes are TRBV6-5 and TRBJ2-2; TRBD2 aligns across 8 bases. This CDR3 comprises 15 residues. The trim removed 6 bases at V and 0 bases at J, leaving 3 bases unmatched. Germline lookup yields CDR1 MNHEY and CDR2 SVGAGI. The CDR3 loop reads CASRVAGSNTGELFF. DNA for the CDR3: TGTGCCAGCAGGGTAGCGGGGTCGAACACCGGGGAGCTGTTTTTT.

This sequence joins TRBV5-4 and TRBJ2-1; D uncertain. Germline CDR1 and CDR2: SGHNT and YYREEE (reference sequence). This CDR3 contains 11 residues. V lost 1 base and J lost 4, with 0 bases in between. The CDR3 region is CASSLYNEQFF. Here the CDR3 DNA reads TGTGCCAGCAGCTTGTACAATGAGCAGTTCTTC.

V gene TRBV19 combines with J gene TRBJ2-3; 9 nucleotides align to TRBD2. The CDR3 loop spans 16 amino acids. The V gene end was trimmed by 5 bases and the J gene end by 2 bases; junction bases not matched to a gene: 8. Germline V gene data show CDR1 as LNHDA and CDR2 as SQIVND (reference sequence). DNA of the CDR3: TGTGCCAGTAGTTGGAGGCTAGCGGGGCCCACAGATACGCAGTATTTT. This codes for CASSWRLAGPTDTQYF.

This clone was seen more than once but under ten times. The chain couples TRBV30 to TRBJ2-7, with TRBD1 as a possible D gene (6 bases). V dropped 5 bases and J dropped 0 bases, with 11 bases sitting between them. CDR3 length: 13 residues. The germline V gene has CDR1 GTSNPN and CDR2 SVGIG (reference sequence). The CDR3 region has the DNA TGTGCCTGGGACACAGGGCACTCCTACGAGCAGTACTTC. Protein: CAWDTGHSYEQYF.

The chain combines TRBV4-1 with TRBJ1-2; 8 nucleotides match TRBD1. This CDR3 spans 13 amino acids. Trimming took 4 bases from V and 3 from J; bases not matched to a gene: 1. Germline V gene data show CDR1 as MGHRA and CDR2 as YSYEKL. The CDR3 protein is CASSPDRDYGYTF. In nucleotides, the CDR3 is TGCGCCAGCAGCCCGGACAGGGACTATGGCTACACCTTC.

This sequence joins TRBV18 and TRBJ2-7; D may be TRBD1 (5 bases). Trimming stripped 2 bases from V and 2 bases from J, with 10 bases between. Germline V CDR1 and CDR2: KGHSH, LQKENI. CDR3 length: 14 amino acids. CDR3 residues: CASSPRQGAYEQYF. CDR3 bases: TGTGCCAGCTCACCAAGGCAGGGTGCCTACGAGCAGTACTTC.

The chain employs TRBV19 and TRBJ1-2, with 7 bases matching TRBD1. Germline V gives CDR1 LNHDA, CDR2 SQIVND (reference sequence). The CDR3 is 17 amino acids. V shed 3 bases, J shed 0 bases, and the junction held 10 bases outside the gene matches. The CDR3 bases are TGTGCCAGTAGTATGCCCCCGGGGACAGCCACTAACTATGGCTACACCTTC. As protein: CASSMPPGTATNYGYTF.

The V and J genes are TRBV6-6 and TRBJ1-1; weak D call: TRBD1 (6 bases). The ends were cut back, 0 bases at V and 3 bases at J, with 14 bases in the middle. CDR1 is MNHNY and CDR2 is SVGAGI in the germline V gene (reference sequence). CDR3 length: 16 residues. CDR3 in amino acids: CASSYSIGGLDTEAFF. The CDR3 nucleotides are TGTGCCAGCAGTTACTCGATCGGGGGGCTTGACACTGAAGCTTTCTTT.

The rearrangement links TRBV6-6 to TRBJ2-4, with TRBD1 matching 9 bases. CDR3 size: 14 residues. The V gene end was trimmed by 6 bases and the J gene end by 4 bases; junction bases not matched to a gene: 4. The germline V gene has CDR1 MNHNY and CDR2 SVGAGI (reference sequence). This chain's CDR3 is CASRLQGAKNIQYF. The DNA of the CDR3 is TGTGCCAGCAGGCTACAGGGGGCGAAAAACATTCAGTACTTC.

The chain carries TRBV25-1 and TRBJ1-2; possible D gene TRBD1, 6 bases. V lost 6 bases and J lost 2, with 10 bases in between. Germline CDR1 and CDR2: MGHDK and SYGVNS. There are 13 residues in the CDR3. CDR3 DNA: TGTGCCAGCAGGGAACAGGGAAACTATGGCTACACCTTC. It codes for CASREQGNYGYTF.

The chain employs TRBV27 and TRBJ1-2; D gene uncertain. Trimming removed 3 bases at V and 3 bases at J, with 14 bases between. Germline values: CDR1 MNHEY, CDR2 SMNVEV (reference sequence). This CDR3 region has 15 residues. CDR3 loop: CASSLVAGNYYGYTF. CDR3 bases: TGTGCCAGCAGTTTGGTGGCGGGAAACTACTATGGCTACACCTTC.

About this clone: Other nucleotide sequences in the sample specify the same CDR3. The J gene is TRBJ1-1, the V gene TRBV9; tentative D call: TRBD1 (6 bases). The CDR3 is 14 residues long. Germline V gene sequence: CDR1 SGDLS, CDR2 YYNGEE. The V and J ends lost 3 bases and 0 bases respectively, with 9 bases between them. The CDR3 spells CASSAGQMNTEAFF. The CDR3 region has the DNA TGTGCCAGCAGCGCTGGACAGATGAACACTGAAGCTTTCTTT.

About this clone itself: An end of the junction does not agree with germline; a read error may underlie this. The V gene is TRBV27, the J gene TRBJ2-5; D is undetermined. The CDR3 is 14 amino acids. From germline, CDR1 is MNHEY and CDR2 SMNVEV (reference sequence). The CDR3 sequence is CASTLGSSLETQYF. CDR3 in DNA: TGTGCCAGCACTTTAGGGTCCAGCCTGGAGACCCAGTACTTC.

The rearrangement links TRBV30 to TRBJ1-4; the match to TRBD1 covers 7 bases. The germline gives CDR1 GTSNPN, CDR2 SVGIG (reference sequence). This CDR3 is 16 amino acids long. The junction had 7 bases not matched to a gene; V was cut back by 0 bases and J by 3 bases. CDR3 loop: CAWSVLGTGANEKLFF. For the CDR3, the DNA is TGTGCCTGGAGTGTACTTGGCACAGGGGCTAATGAAAAACTGTTTTTT.

The chain uses TRBV5-5 and TRBJ1-6; 10 bases align to TRBD1. Germline loops: CDR1 SGHKS, CDR2 YYEKEE (reference sequence). V trimming: 4 bases; J trimming: 9 bases; junction bases outside the gene matches: 7. The CDR3 is made up of 15 amino acids. The CDR3 loop is CASSRTGQGSSPLHF. The CDR3 DNA is TGTGCCAGCAGCCGCACGGGACAGGGGTCTTCACCCCTCCACTTT.

The genes are TRBV24-1 and TRBJ1-2; D is uncertain. The CDR3 length is 13 residues. In germline, CDR1 is KGHDR, CDR2 SFDVKD. Trimming took 6 bases from V and 3 from J, leaving 10 bases between them. The CDR3 spells CATSMTNYYGYTF. The DNA of the CDR3 is TGTGCCACCAGTATGACCAACTACTATGGCTACACCTTC.

The chain combines TRBV18 with TRBJ1-4; unclear D gene. Germline V gene sequence: CDR1 KGHSH, CDR2 LQKENI. The length of the CDR3 is 13 residues. The V end was cut by 6 bases, the J end by 5 bases, with 10 bases between. The CDR3 bases are TGTGCCAGCTCTGGCCGGCGCAATGAAAAACTGTTTTTT. This encodes CASSGRRNEKLFF.

As DNA, the CDR3 is TGTGCCAGCACCACATTAAACTATGGCTACACCTTC. Amino acids: CASTTLNYGYTF. The genes are TRBV6-6 and TRBJ1-2; D call uncertain. CDR1 is MNHNY, CDR2 SVGAGI, per germline (reference sequence). This CDR3 has 12 residues. V lost 7 bases to trimming and J lost 2 bases, with 8 bases between them.

On this clone: A junction boundary mismatches the germline segment, possibly from a read error. V gene TRBV11-2 combines with J gene TRBJ1-3; D is ambiguous. CDR1 is SGHAT, CDR2 FQNNGV, per germline. CDR3 size: 15 residues. DNA of the CDR3: TGTGCCAGCAGCATAGACGGTAGCTCTGGAAACACCATATATTTT. Residues: CASSIDGSSGNTIYF.

The chain combines TRBV6-5 with TRBJ1-6; the D is unclear. This CDR3 comprises 12 residues. Looked up from germline, CDR1 is MNHEY and CDR2 is SVGAGI. V gave up 6 bases and J gave up 6 bases, with 6 bases separating them. CDR3 region: CASRNRNSPLHF. The DNA of the CDR3 is TGTGCCAGCAGAAACCGTAATTCACCCCTCCACTTT.

The chain couples TRBV11-2 to TRBJ1-2, with TRBD1 matching 11 bases. V lost 3 bases to trimming and J lost 3 bases; unmatched junction nucleotides: 3. CDR1 SGHAT and CDR2 FQNNGV come from the germline V gene. CDR3 size: 15 residues. Here the CDR3 reads CASSLGQGVDYGYTF. CDR3 coding DNA: TGTGCCAGCAGCTTGGGACAGGGGGTTGACTATGGCTACACCTTC.